The T cell receptor beta chain under discussion was sequenced for a study of PD-1 blockade in classical Hodgkin lymphoma. This clone was detected a few times. CDR1 and CDR2 (germline): WSHSY, SAAADI. The CDR3 is made up of 15 amino acids. Trimming cost V 5 bases and J 4 bases, with 16 bases left between them. Measured with immunoSEQ multiplex PCR; TCRdb has only the in-frame clones, and not every one. This sample has around 30,000 clones, with around 70% found just once. Exposure to brentuximab vedotin varied, and each patient had relapsed following autologous stem cell transplantation. The chain combines TRBV10-2 with TRBJ2-3; TRBD2 might be the D (7 bases). This TCR came from a human donor with classical Hodgkin lymphoma. The specimen was peripheral blood mononuclear cells (PBMCs), collected before the second cycle of nivolumab. CDR3 protein: CASSTSRGASDTQYF. The DNA for the CDR3 is TGCGCCAGCAGTACTAGCCGGGGGGCCTCAGATACGCAGTATTTT.